These T cell receptor beta chains were read from a single sample in a study of blood T cells in healthy people across ages. From the 5' RACE reads, TCRdb called clonotypes with MiXCR, one entry per CDR3 protein. Of around 1,000,000 distinct CDR3 sequences in the sample, around 27% were seen once. The sample was also linked to a second study, of T cells of mothers and their children.

Sequencing was carried out using blood. Receptors originate from a girl aged 2 to 10 in good health. Each CDR3 is given with its conserved first and last residue. D genes are given only for firm matches. The size of a clone is reported for some rows only, either as once, few or many, or as a class for expanded clones.

abundance	d_gene	j_gene	v_gene	CDR3nt	CDR3aa
few	TRBD1	TRBJ1-5	TRBV20-1	TGCAGTGCCAAGGACAGGGCGAATCAGCCCCAGCATTTT	CSAKDRANQPQHF
.	TRBD2	TRBJ2-7	TRBV4-3	TGCGCCAGCAGCCAAGATGGGAGCGGGGGACTCTACGAGCAGTACTTC	CASSQDGSGGLYEQYF
.	.	TRBJ2-7	TRBV29-1	TGCAGCGTTGCAACAGGTGATGATTCCTACGAGCAGTACTTC	CSVATGDDSYEQYF
few	.	TRBJ2-3	TRBV7-9	TGTGCCAGCAGCTCTTTTGTTACGGAGGGTCCCAGCACAGATACGCAGTATTTT	CASSSFVTEGPSTDTQYF
few	.	TRBJ2-7	TRBV3-1	TGTGCCAGCAGCCTCAGACTCGGTAAATACGAGCAGTACTTC	CASSLRLGKYEQYF
.	.	TRBJ1-2	TRBV29-1	TGCAGCGGTGGTGAGGGGGGTTCCCTCGATGGCTACACCTTC	CSGGEGGSLDGYTF
few	TRBD1	TRBJ2-4	TRBV15	TGTGCCACCAGCAGAGGACAGGGGAACATTCAGTACTTC	CATSRGQGNIQYF
.	TRBD2	TRBJ2-5	TRBV29-1	TGCAGCGTTGAACTAGCGGGAATCCAAGAGACCCAGTACTTC	CSVELAGIQETQYF
few	.	TRBJ2-5	TRBV10-3	TGTGCCATCAGCGGAGGGGGCACTGGAGAGACCCAGTACTTC	CAISGGGTGETQYF
.	.	TRBJ2-5	TRBV4-2	TGTGCCAGCAGCCAATTGAGTGGGATCGGGAGTGAGACCCAGTACTTC	CASSQLSGIGSETQYF
.	.	TRBJ2-2	TRBV5-1	TGCGCCAGCAGCTTGGGGTCGGATATAAACACCGGGGAGCTGTTTTTT	CASSLGSDINTGELFF
.	.	TRBJ2-4	TRBV3-1	TGTGCCAGCAGCCAAGTCGGGAAGAGGGAGACCCGTCTATTCTTC	CASSQVGKRETRLFF
few	.	TRBJ2-3	TRBV7-2	TGTGCCAGCCCCCCACGGGCGGGGAGCAGCACAGATACGCAGTATTTT	CASPPRAGSSTDTQYF
.	.	TRBJ2-1	TRBV7-3	TGTGCCAGCAGCTTATTAGGACTAGGGACATACGATGAGCAGTTCTTC	CASSLLGLGTYDEQFF
.	.	TRBJ1-1	TRBV20-1	TGCAGTGCTACAACCCGGGACCAGGTTTGGAACACTGAAGCTTTCTTT	CSATTRDQVWNTEAFF
.	.	TRBJ1-4	TRBV6-5	TGTGCCAGCAGTTCTATCCAGGCAAATGAAAAACTGTTTTTT	CASSSIQANEKLFF
.	.	TRBJ2-2	TRBV3-1	TGTGCCAGCAGCCAATTCGGAGGGGAGAAGGGCACCGGGGAGCTGTTTTTT	CASSQFGGEKGTGELFF
few	.	TRBJ1-4	TRBV5-5	TGTGCCAGCAGCTCCGTCGGAGCGGTACTTGCAACTAATGAAAAACTGTTTTTT	CASSSVGAVLATNEKLFF
few	.	TRBJ2-6	TRBV18	TGTGCCAGCTCACCAGCAGGCAGGCTTAACGTCCTGACTTTC	CASSPAGRLNVLTF
few	.	TRBJ1-5	TRBV4-1	TGCGCCAGCAGCCAAGGTAAAGGCATGCAGCCCCAGCATTTT	CASSQGKGMQPQHF
.	TRBD1	TRBJ2-7	TRBV28	TGTGCCAGCTACACTTCTCGACAGGGGGACTGCGAGCAGTACTTC	CASYTSRQGDCEQYF
.	TRBD1	TRBJ2-4	TRBV12-3/TRBV12-4	TGTGCCAGCAGTCGGACAGGACTCCTAGCCAGTAAAAACATTCAGTACTTC	CASSRTGLLASKNIQYF
.	TRBD2	TRBJ2-1	TRBV15	TGTGCCACCAGCAGGAGACTAGCGGGGTTTAATGAGCAGTTCTTC	CATSRRLAGFNEQFF
.	.	TRBJ2-7	TRBV27	TGTGCCAGCAGTTTCGAGGTTAATTCCTACGAGCAGTACTTC	CASSFEVNSYEQYF
few	.	TRBJ2-7	TRBV20-1	TGCAGTGCTAGTACCGACTACGAGCAGTACTTC	CSASTDYEQYF
.	.	TRBJ2-5	TRBV2	TGTGCCAGCAGGAATGAACTCATACGCCAAGAGACCCAGTACTTC	CASRNELIRQETQYF
once	.	TRBJ2-1	TRBV29-1	TGCAGCGCCACCAACCAGAACTCCTACAATGAGCAGTTCTTC	CSATNQNSYNEQFF
.	.	TRBJ1-4	TRBV7-3	TGTGCCAGCAGCTTATACCAGGCTCCTGGAGAAAAACTGTTTTTT	CASSLYQAPGEKLFF
.	.	TRBJ1-1	TRBV7-3	TGTGCCAGCAGCGCGGGGGGGGAGACTGAAGCTTTCTTT	CASSAGGETEAFF
few	TRBD1	TRBJ2-2	TRBV24-1	TGTGCCACCACCTCCGGACAGGGGATAACCGGGGAGCTGTTTTTT	CATTSGQGITGELFF
.	.	TRBJ1-5	TRBV20-1	TGCAGTGCTAGAGATGCTAGGGTGCAGTCCCGGCCCCAGCATTTT	CSARDARVQSRPQHF
.	.	TRBJ1-5	TRBV20-1	TGCAGTGCTAGAATGGGGAGCAATAGCAATCAGCCCCAGCATTTT	CSARMGSNSNQPQHF
.	.	TRBJ2-3	TRBV9	TGTGCCAGCAGCGTAGCCGGACTTGATTCAGATACGCAGTATTTT	CASSVAGLDSDTQYF
once	TRBD2	TRBJ2-3	TRBV28	TGTGCCAGCAGTTTATTCCCTATACTAGCGGATAGCACAGATACGCAGTATTTT	CASSLFPILADSTDTQYF
few	.	TRBJ1-6	TRBV27	TGTGCCAGCAGTTTAGGTCCTGATTCACCCCTCCACTTT	CASSLGPDSPLHF
many	TRBD2	TRBJ2-4	TRBV9	TGTGCCAGCAGCGGTGTAGCGGGAGAGAACATTCAGTACTTC	CASSGVAGENIQYF
few	.	TRBJ2-7	TRBV28	TGTGCCAGCAGCCCCCCTCAGTACGAGCAGTACTTC	CASSPPQYEQYF
few	.	TRBJ2-7	TRBV29-1	TGCAGCGTTGGGGGACACCCCTACGAGCAGTACTTC	CSVGGHPYEQYF
few	.	TRBJ2-2	TRBV10-3	TGTGCCATCAGTGGTTTACAGGCTCTCACCGGGGAGCCGTTTTTT	CAISGLQALTGEPFF
.	.	TRBJ2-7	TRBV12-5	TGTGCTAGTGGTTTGGGGACCTACGAGCAGTACTTC	CASGLGTYEQYF
.	.	TRBJ2-5	TRBV7-9	TGTGCCAGCAGCCTAATTTACCTGGACGGAGAGACCCAGTACTTC	CASSLIYLDGETQYF
few	.	TRBJ2-2	TRBV2	TGTGCCAGCAGTGAAGCGGGGAATCATGGCACCGGGGAGCTGTTTTTT	CASSEAGNHGTGELFF
.	TRBD1	TRBJ2-2	TRBV5-1	TGCGCCAGCAGCCCGAGAAGGGGGCCGGGCACCGGGGAGCTGTTTTTT	CASSPRRGPGTGELFF
few	.	TRBJ2-7	TRBV29-1	TGCAGCGTTGTAGGGGACGGGAGCGCGGTCGAGCAGTACTTC	CSVVGDGSAVEQYF
few	.	TRBJ2-1	TRBV6-2/TRBV6-3	TGTGCCAGCATCAAAGCAGGGCTTCCACTAGGGAATGAGCAGTTCTTC	CASIKAGLPLGNEQFF
.	TRBD1	TRBJ2-5	TRBV28	TGTGCCAGCAGTGATTGGACAGGGCAAGAGACCCAGTACTTC	CASSDWTGQETQYF